These T cell receptor beta chains were read from a single sample in a study of blood T cell repertoires in COVID-19. Assay used: immunoSEQ multiplex PCR; TCRdb lists only in-frame clones, some missing. The sample includes 32,000 or so clones, about 91% of them seen just once. The sequencing sample was made of peripheral blood. These receptors originate from a human donor in a cohort sampled during active COVID-19. Both conserved end residues are part of each CDR3. The order of the fields is J gene, V gene, clone size, D gene, CDR3 DNA, CDR3 protein. D genes are given only for firm matches. Some rows mark clone size as missing; the rest say once, few, many or name a class of expanded clone.

j_gene: TRBJ2-7; v_gene: TRBV6-2/TRBV6-3; abundance: -; d_gene: -; CDR3nt: TGTGCCAGCAGTTACTCGTCGGGCGAGCAGTACTTC; CDR3aa: CASSYSSGEQYF
j_gene: TRBJ1-1; v_gene: TRBV5-8; abundance: -; d_gene: -; CDR3nt: TGTGCCAGCAGCTATCCAGTCACCTCGAACACTGAAGCTTTCTTT; CDR3aa: CASSYPVTSNTEAFF
j_gene: TRBJ2-3; v_gene: TRBV4-1; abundance: -; d_gene: -; CDR3nt: TGCGCCAGCAGCCAAGTCGACCCAGGTTCCACAGATACGCAGTATTTT; CDR3aa: CASSQVDPGSTDTQYF
j_gene: TRBJ1-4; v_gene: TRBV18; abundance: -; d_gene: -; CDR3nt: TGTGCCAGCTCACTTCCAGGGGACCTCACTAATGAAAAACTGTTTTTT; CDR3aa: CASSLPGDLTNEKLFF
j_gene: TRBJ1-3; v_gene: TRBV10-2; abundance: -; d_gene: -; CDR3nt: TGCGCCAGCAGTGATAGGGGTAGCTCTGGAAACACCATATATTTT; CDR3aa: CASSDRGSSGNTIYF
j_gene: TRBJ2-1; v_gene: TRBV10-3; abundance: -; d_gene: -; CDR3nt: TGTGCCATCCGAAGTGAACGGGATGAGCAGTTCTTC; CDR3aa: CAIRSERDEQFF
j_gene: TRBJ1-6; v_gene: TRBV10-3; abundance: -; d_gene: -; CDR3nt: TGTGCCATCAGGGTGGAGGTTAATTCACCCCTCCACTTT; CDR3aa: CAIRVEVNSPLHF
j_gene: TRBJ2-5; v_gene: TRBV3-1/TRBV3-2; abundance: -; d_gene: -; CDR3nt: TGTGCCAGCAGCAAAACCCGTGCTAGCGGACAGCAAGAGACCCAGTACTTC; CDR3aa: CASSKTRASGQQETQYF
j_gene: TRBJ1-2; v_gene: TRBV5-6; abundance: -; d_gene: TRBD1; CDR3nt: TGTGCCAGCAGCCGTCGGGGACAGGGACGGTCGGCTAACTATGGCTACACCTTC; CDR3aa: CASSRRGQGRSANYGYTF
j_gene: TRBJ2-7; v_gene: TRBV4-1; abundance: -; d_gene: TRBD1; CDR3nt: TGCGCCAGCAGCCAAGCGGGACAGGGAGGGTCCTACGAGCAGTACTTC; CDR3aa: CASSQAGQGGSYEQYF
j_gene: TRBJ2-7; v_gene: TRBV5-1; abundance: -; d_gene: TRBD1; CDR3nt: TGCGCCAGCAAAGTGACAGGGGGTCCGACCTACGAGCAGTACTTC; CDR3aa: CASKVTGGPTYEQYF
j_gene: TRBJ2-1; v_gene: TRBV7-9; abundance: -; d_gene: -; CDR3nt: TGTGCCAGCAGCTTACTAGCGACCTACAATGAGCAGTTCTTC; CDR3aa: CASSLLATYNEQFF
j_gene: TRBJ2-7; v_gene: TRBV27; abundance: once; d_gene: TRBD1; CDR3nt: TGTGCCAGCAGTAACGGACAGGGGAACGAGCAGTACTTC; CDR3aa: CASSNGQGNEQYF
j_gene: TRBJ1-1; v_gene: TRBV6-5; abundance: -; d_gene: TRBD1; CDR3nt: TGTGCCAGCAGGGGGACAGGGAACACTGAAGCTTTCTTT; CDR3aa: CASRGTGNTEAFF
j_gene: TRBJ2-7; v_gene: TRBV23-1; abundance: -; d_gene: -; CDR3nt: TGCGCCAGCAGTCAATTAACAGGGAACTCCTACGAGCAGTACTTC; CDR3aa: CASSQLTGNSYEQYF
j_gene: TRBJ1-2; v_gene: TRBV27; abundance: few; d_gene: TRBD1; CDR3nt: TGTGCCAGCAGTTTAACAGGGGGCGCCGGCTATGGCTACACCTTC; CDR3aa: CASSLTGGAGYGYTF
j_gene: TRBJ2-3; v_gene: TRBV3-1/TRBV3-2; abundance: -; d_gene: TRBD2; CDR3nt: TGTGCCAGCAGCCAAGAGACGGGACAAACAGCGGGAGGGCCAGGGGATACGCAGTATTTT; CDR3aa: CASSQETGQTAGGPGDTQYF
j_gene: TRBJ1-2; v_gene: TRBV19; abundance: few; d_gene: -; CDR3nt: TGTGCCAGTACCCCTGATCAGGGCGATGGCTACACCTTC; CDR3aa: CASTPDQGDGYTF
j_gene: TRBJ2-3; v_gene: TRBV27; abundance: -; d_gene: -; CDR3nt: TGTGCCAGCAGTTTAGGGTCGCGGAGGACAGATACGCAGTATTTT; CDR3aa: CASSLGSRRTDTQYF
j_gene: TRBJ2-5; v_gene: TRBV3-1/TRBV3-2; abundance: few; d_gene: -; CDR3nt: TGTGCCAGCAGCCAAACAGTTCAGGGGACCCAGTACTTC; CDR3aa: CASSQTVQGTQYF
j_gene: TRBJ1-1; v_gene: TRBV7-3; abundance: -; d_gene: -; CDR3nt: TGTGCCAGCAGTTTAGGAGCTCGGGGGAACACTGAAGCTTTCTTT; CDR3aa: CASSLGARGNTEAFF
j_gene: TRBJ2-1; v_gene: TRBV4-2; abundance: once; d_gene: TRBD2; CDR3nt: TGTGCCAGCAGCCAACGGGAGGGGAGGGCCAATGAGCAGTTCTTC; CDR3aa: CASSQREGRANEQFF
j_gene: TRBJ2-3; v_gene: TRBV7-9; abundance: -; d_gene: TRBD2; CDR3nt: TGTGCCGGAGCTTTTAGCGGGACCACAGATACGCAGTATTTT; CDR3aa: CAGAFSGTTDTQYF
j_gene: TRBJ2-3; v_gene: TRBV5-5; abundance: -; d_gene: -; CDR3nt: TGTGCCAGCAGCTTGGTGACAGACCCAGATACGCAGTATTTT; CDR3aa: CASSLVTDPDTQYF
j_gene: TRBJ1-4; v_gene: TRBV6-5; abundance: -; d_gene: TRBD1; CDR3nt: TGTGCCAGCAGAGTCGACAGGGAAGGGAATGAAAAACTGTTTTTT; CDR3aa: CASRVDREGNEKLFF
j_gene: TRBJ2-3; v_gene: TRBV7-3; abundance: once; d_gene: -; CDR3nt: TGTGCCAGCAGCTACAACCCAGATACGCAGTATTTT; CDR3aa: CASSYNPDTQYF
j_gene: TRBJ1-4; v_gene: TRBV29-1; abundance: -; d_gene: -; CDR3nt: TGCAGCGGCGGGACTGGTCCCTTTGCAACTAATGAAAAACTGTTTTTT; CDR3aa: CSGGTGPFATNEKLFF
j_gene: TRBJ2-1; v_gene: TRBV7-9; abundance: -; d_gene: -; CDR3nt: TGTGCCAGCAGCCTTACCCTCACAGGGATGACCTACAATGAGCAGTTCTTC; CDR3aa: CASSLTLTGMTYNEQFF
j_gene: TRBJ1-6; v_gene: TRBV7-6; abundance: -; d_gene: TRBD1; CDR3nt: TGTGCCAGCAGCTTAGGAAACAGGGGGTCTAATTCACCCCTCCACTTT; CDR3aa: CASSLGNRGSNSPLHF
j_gene: TRBJ2-6; v_gene: TRBV11-1; abundance: -; d_gene: -; CDR3nt: TGTGCCAGCAGCCGACGACAGACCGTCGGGGCCAACGTCCTGACTTTC; CDR3aa: CASSRRQTVGANVLTF
j_gene: TRBJ2-7; v_gene: TRBV7-2; abundance: -; d_gene: -; CDR3nt: TGTGCCAGCAGCCCAGATCGCCCGCCCTACGAGCAGTACTTC; CDR3aa: CASSPDRPPYEQYF
j_gene: TRBJ2-3; v_gene: TRBV4-3; abundance: -; d_gene: -; CDR3nt: TGCGCCAGCAGCCAAGATCCAGCAGATACGCAGTATTTT; CDR3aa: CASSQDPADTQYF
j_gene: TRBJ1-3; v_gene: TRBV6-5; abundance: -; d_gene: TRBD1; CDR3nt: TGTGCCAGCAGTTCCGGGACAGGGTCCTCTGGAAACACCATATATTTT; CDR3aa: CASSSGTGSSGNTIYF
j_gene: TRBJ2-3; v_gene: TRBV14; abundance: -; d_gene: -; CDR3nt: TGTGCCAGCAGCCACCAGACAGAGAGCACAGATACGCAGTATTTT; CDR3aa: CASSHQTESTDTQYF
j_gene: TRBJ2-7; v_gene: TRBV10-2; abundance: -; d_gene: TRBD2; CDR3nt: TGCGCCAGCAGTGATTGGGGGGGCTCCTACGAGCAGTACTTC; CDR3aa: CASSDWGGSYEQYF
j_gene: TRBJ1-2; v_gene: TRBV12-3/TRBV12-4; abundance: -; d_gene: -; CDR3nt: TGTGCCAGCAGTTTGGGGCCCTACTATGGCTACACCTTC; CDR3aa: CASSLGPYYGYTF
j_gene: TRBJ2-7; v_gene: TRBV6-1; abundance: once; d_gene: TRBD2; CDR3nt: TGTGCCAGCAGTGAAGAACTAGCGGGAGATTCGACTACCGAGCAGTACTTC; CDR3aa: CASSEELAGDSTTEQYF
j_gene: TRBJ1-5; v_gene: TRBV24-1; abundance: -; d_gene: -; CDR3nt: TGTGCCACCAGTGCCTGGGGCAGGGAAGTGGGACAGCCCCAGCATTTT; CDR3aa: CATSAWGREVGQPQHF
j_gene: TRBJ2-1; v_gene: TRBV5-5; abundance: -; d_gene: TRBD2; CDR3nt: TGTGCCAGCAGCTTCTTAGCGGGGGGGCGTAGTGAGCAGTTCTTC; CDR3aa: CASSFLAGGRSEQFF
j_gene: TRBJ1-5; v_gene: TRBV25-1; abundance: -; d_gene: -; CDR3nt: TGTGCCAGCAGTGATTTAACAGGCAATCAGCCCCAGCATTTT; CDR3aa: CASSDLTGNQPQHF
j_gene: TRBJ2-7; v_gene: TRBV6-2/TRBV6-3; abundance: medium-sized; d_gene: TRBD2; CDR3nt: TGTGCCAGCAGTTTGGGTCTAGCGGGAGTTTGGTACGAGCAGTACTTC; CDR3aa: CASSLGLAGVWYEQYF
j_gene: TRBJ1-1; v_gene: TRBV6-5; abundance: -; d_gene: -; CDR3nt: TGTGCCAGCAGTTACTGGAGCAGGAACACTGAAGCTTTCTTT; CDR3aa: CASSYWSRNTEAFF
j_gene: TRBJ1-1; v_gene: TRBV24-1; abundance: -; d_gene: -; CDR3nt: TGTGCCACCAGCTCCGACAGCATGAACACTGAAGCTTTCTTT; CDR3aa: CATSSDSMNTEAFF
j_gene: TRBJ2-2; v_gene: TRBV5-1; abundance: -; d_gene: TRBD2; CDR3nt: TGCGCCAGCAGCTGGGCGGGGGAGGCCGGGGAGCTGTTTTTT; CDR3aa: CASSWAGEAGELFF